This T cell receptor beta chain was recovered during a study of blood T cell repertoires in COVID-19. Generated by immunoSEQ multiplex PCR, the TCRdb table keeps only in-frame clones and is missing some. The sample has approximately 300,000 clones; 92% are singletons. The CDR3 spans 14 residues. The germline V gene has CDR1 SEHNR and CDR2 FQNEAQ (reference sequence). V lost 0 bases and J lost 4, with 10 bases in between. The sequenced sample consisted of PBMCs or T cells enriched from blood (not recorded which). The source of this sequence is a woman in her thirties who had recovered from COVID-19. The genes are TRBV7-9 and TRBJ2-7; tentatively, D is TRBD2 (6 bases). The CDR3 spells CASSLALLAYEQYF. CDR3 DNA sequence: TGTGCCAGCAGCTTAGCCCTACTAGCTTACGAGCAGTACTTC.